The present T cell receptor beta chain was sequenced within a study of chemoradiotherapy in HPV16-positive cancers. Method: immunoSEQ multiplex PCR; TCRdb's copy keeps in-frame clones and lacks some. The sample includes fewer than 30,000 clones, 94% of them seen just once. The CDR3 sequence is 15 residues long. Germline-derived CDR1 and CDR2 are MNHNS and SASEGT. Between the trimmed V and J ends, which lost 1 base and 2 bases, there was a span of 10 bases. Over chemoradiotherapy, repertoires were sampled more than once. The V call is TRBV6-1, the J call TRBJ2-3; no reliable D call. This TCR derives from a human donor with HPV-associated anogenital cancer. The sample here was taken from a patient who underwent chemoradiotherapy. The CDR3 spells CASSEGTAITDTQYF. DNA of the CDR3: TGTGCCAGCAGTGAAGGAACAGCCATCACAGATACGCAGTATTTT.